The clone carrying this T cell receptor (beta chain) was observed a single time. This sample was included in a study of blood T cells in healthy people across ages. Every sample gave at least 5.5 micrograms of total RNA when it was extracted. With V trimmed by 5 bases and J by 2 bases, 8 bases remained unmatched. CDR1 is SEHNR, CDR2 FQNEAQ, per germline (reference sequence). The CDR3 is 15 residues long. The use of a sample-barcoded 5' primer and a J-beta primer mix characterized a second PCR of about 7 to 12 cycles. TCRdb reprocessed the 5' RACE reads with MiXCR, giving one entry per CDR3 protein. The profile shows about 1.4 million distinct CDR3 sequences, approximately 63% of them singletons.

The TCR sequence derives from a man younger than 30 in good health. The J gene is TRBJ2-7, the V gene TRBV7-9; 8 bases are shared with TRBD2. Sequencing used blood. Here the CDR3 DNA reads TGTGCCAGCAGCCCGGGGGAAGCGGGAGCCTACGAGCAGTACTTC. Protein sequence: CASSPGEAGAYEQYF.